This record looks at one T cell receptor (beta chain) sequence and its context. Its antigen is not identified. This CDR3 spans 16 amino acids. From germline, CDR1 is SGHRS and CDR2 YFSETQ. V was clipped by 4 bases and J by 4 bases; unmatched bases: 8. Repertoires were generated with immunoSEQ multiplex PCR, while TCRdb's copy carries only in-frame clones and drops some. The sample consists of some 130,000 clones, 76% of them appearing once. This specimen belongs to a study of cytotoxic CD8 clonotypes in ibrutinib-treated CLL. Study conclusions and caveats: Clonality climbed at ibrutinib response, then dropped toward baseline at progression.

This clonotype was obtained from a human donor with chronic lymphocytic leukemia. This sequence joins TRBV5-1 and TRBJ2-2; TRBD1 agrees at 9 bases. The sample consisted of PBMCs, taken after 24 months of ibrutinib treatment. The CDR3 reads CASSPRQGVITGELFF. In DNA, the CDR3 is TGCGCCAGCAGCCCCCGACAGGGGGTGATCACCGGGGAGCTGTTTTTT.